This TCR beta chain was retrieved from a study of cytomegalovirus exposure and HLA in healthy donors. Primers for the PCR totalled 60 Vbeta and 13 Jbeta. The assay was immunoSEQ multiplex PCR, and TCRdb's table has in-frame clones only and misses some. Among 150,000 to 200,000 clones listed, approximately 80% were seen once. Overall study results and limits: It was about 150 TCR beta chains that were listed as cytomegalovirus-associated. Judged likely to be a sequencing artifact was a cluster of highly shared sequence variants. A later analysis showed TCR association rates differing by HLA locus, peaking at DRB1 and lowest at HLA-C.

Donors likely had unrecorded immune exposures despite being nominally healthy when sampled. Trimming shortened V by 6 bases and J by 6 bases, and 14 bases separated the two germline ends. Germline V gene data show CDR1 as MNHNY and CDR2 as SVGAGI (reference sequence). The CDR3 covers 14 residues. Concerning this clone itself: Its antigen is unidentified.

The J gene is TRBJ2-2, the V gene TRBV6-6, with D possibly TRBD2 on 5 matching bases. The TCR sequence derives from a male donor in good health and CMV-seropositive. Sequencing was done on a sample of PBMCs. DNA for the CDR3: TGTGCCAGCAGCCCTAGTCTGGAGGCCGGGGAGCTGTTTTTT. Translated, it gives CASSPSLEAGELFF.